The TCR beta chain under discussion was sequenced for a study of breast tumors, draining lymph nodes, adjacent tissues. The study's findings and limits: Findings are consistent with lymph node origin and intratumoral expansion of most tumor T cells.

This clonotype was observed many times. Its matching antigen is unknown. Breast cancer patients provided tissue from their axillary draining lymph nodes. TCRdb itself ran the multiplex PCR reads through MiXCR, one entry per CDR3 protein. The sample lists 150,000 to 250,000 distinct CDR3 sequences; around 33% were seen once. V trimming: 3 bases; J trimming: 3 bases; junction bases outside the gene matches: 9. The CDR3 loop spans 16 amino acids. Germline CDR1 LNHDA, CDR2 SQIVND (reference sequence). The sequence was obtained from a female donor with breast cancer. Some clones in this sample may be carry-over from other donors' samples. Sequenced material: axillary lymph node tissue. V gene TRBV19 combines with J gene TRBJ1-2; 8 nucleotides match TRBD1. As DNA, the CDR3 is TGTGCCAGTAGTATTCCCCAGGGGGCGACGGACTATGGCTACACCTTC. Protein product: CASSIPQGATDYGYTF.